This T cell receptor (beta chain) was documented in a study of cytomegalovirus exposure and HLA in healthy donors. Points from the study as a whole: TCR sequences were mostly rare, though some public TCRs occurred in many donors. In a later analysis, specific HLA alleles were associated with around 17,000 TCR beta sequences at a 0.05 false discovery rate.

As regards this clone: Its matching antigen is unknown.

This PCR relied on a set of 60 Vbeta primers and 13 Jbeta primers. Per the authors' pipeline: In a later analysis, 75 million to 95 million unique TCR beta chains included roughly 11 million shared by two or more donors. Generated by immunoSEQ multiplex PCR, the TCRdb table keeps only in-frame clones and is missing some. The V and J calls and clone size are taken from that table; D and trimming were inferred from the DNA. This repertoire includes about 200,000 clones. This CDR3 is 15 amino acids long. The V gene's germline CDR1 is MNHNY and CDR2 SVGAGI (reference sequence). Trimming pared 2 bases from V and 2 bases from J, leaving 10 bases between.

The rearrangement joins TRBV6-6 to TRBJ1-3; no reliable D call. This sequence originates from a boy between 5 and 17 years old in good health and CMV-seronegative. The sample taken for sequencing was PBMCs. CDR3 residues: CASSYPGGAGNTIYF. CDR3 in DNA: TGTGCCAGCAGTTACCCCGGTGGAGCTGGAAACACCATATATTTT.